The following is a T cell receptor beta chain sequence with its context. Authors' analysis steps: Cell counts per sample came from amplifying reference gene primers. Here immunoSEQ multiplex PCR was the method, and the copy in TCRdb shows in-frame clones only, minus some. The V and J calls and clone size are taken from that table; D and trimming were inferred from the DNA. The table has under 300,000 clones, roughly four fifths seen once. This entry is derived from a study of blood T cell repertoires in COVID-19. Overall study context: The origin of the acute and convalescent COVID-19 samples was the United States, Italy and Spain. T cells, B-cell-depleted T cells, or PBMCs provided the cDNA or gDNA that served as material.

Germline V gene data show CDR1 as LGHDT and CDR2 as YNNKEL (reference sequence). The CDR3 has 13 amino acids. Trimming removed 6 bases from V and 8 bases from J; junction bases left unmatched: 10. The sample taken for sequencing was peripheral blood. This clonotype originated in a woman aged 50 to 60 who had recovered from COVID-19. The chain uses TRBV3-1 (or the pseudogene TRBV3-2) and TRBJ2-7, with 7 bases matching TRBD1. In DNA, the CDR3 is TGTGCCAGCAGTCAAAACAGGGGAAGCAAGCAGTACTTC. Residues: CASSQNRGSKQYF.